Below, 27 T cell receptor beta chains from the same sample are listed, as sequenced in a study of control samples from healthy donors and cancer patients. Assay used: immunoSEQ multiplex PCR; TCRdb lists only in-frame clones, some missing. The table has about 410,000 clones, around 90% seen once. The specimen was PBMCs. The receptor source for this set is a man aged 40-50 years with head and neck cancer.

Comments on this clone: Other DNA sequences in this specimen translate into the identical CDR3. This chain links TRBV27 with TRBJ2-6; no clear D. In germline, CDR1 is MNHEY, CDR2 SMNVEV (reference sequence). Deletions cut 6 bases from V and 0 bases from J, with 9 bases between. The CDR3 totals 15 residues. This CDR3 reads CASRPVSSGANVLTF. The CDR3 coding sequence is TGTGCCAGCAGACCAGTGTCCTCTGGGGCCAACGTCCTGACTTTC.

This chain's CDR3 is CASSQEAWGGRSDTQYF. Here the CDR3 DNA reads TGCGCCAGCAGCCAAGAAGCCTGGGGGGGTCGGTCAGATACGCAGTATTTT. The V call is TRBV4-3, the J call TRBJ2-3, with 7 bases that match TRBD2. The CDR3 has 17 residues. Germline assignment: CDR1 LGHNA and CDR2 YSLEER. The junction had 10 bases not matched to a gene; V was cut back by 0 bases and J by 4 bases.

The chain carries TRBV5-1 and TRBJ2-3; no definite D call. The CDR3 runs to 14 residues. Germline lookup yields CDR1 SGHRS and CDR2 YFSETQ. V lost 6 bases to trimming and J lost 1 base, with 12 bases between them. In DNA, the CDR3 is TGCGCCAGCAACTCTCGACCTGGCACAGATACGCAGTATTTT. Translation gives CASNSRPGTDTQYF.

V and J are TRBV30 and TRBJ2-6, with a weak D call TRBD1 (7 bases). Germline V gene lookup returns CDR1 GTSNPN and CDR2 SVGIG (reference sequence). Trimming left V 0 bases short and J 2 bases short, with 17 bases between. The CDR3 sequence is 18 residues long. The CDR3 DNA follows: TGTGCCTGGAGTGTAGGGGGGACAGTCATCCCTGGGGCCAACGTCCTGACTTTC. Translation: CAWSVGGTVIPGANVLTF. The full variable domain, in which reference TRBV30 and TRBJ2-6 provide the parts outside the CDR3, is SQTIHQWPATLVQPVGSPLSLECTVEGTSNPNLYWYRQAAGRGLQLLFYSVGIGQISSEVPQNLSASRPQDRQFILSSKKLLLSDSGFYLCAWSVGGTVIPGANVLTFGAGSRLTVL.

The chain couples TRBV5-1 to TRBJ2-5; 12 bases map to TRBD1. J was trimmed by 3 bases and V by 4 bases; bases with no gene match: 4. The CDR3 covers 15 residues. CDR1 and CDR2 from the germline V gene are SGHRS and YFSETQ. The CDR3, as DNA: TGCGCCAGCAGCAAGGGGACAGGGGGCGAAGAGACCCAGTACTTC. It specifies CASSKGTGGEETQYF.

The J gene is TRBJ1-1, the V gene TRBV7-2; TRBD1 agrees at 7 bases. V shed 0 bases and J 7 bases; nucleotides not matched to a gene: 8. The germline V gene has CDR1 SGHTA and CDR2 FQGNSA. This CDR3 has 15 residues. The CDR3 sequence is CASSLAPGQRIEAFF. CDR3 in DNA: TGTGCCAGCAGCTTAGCACCGGGACAGCGAATTGAAGCTTTCTTT.

This sequence joins TRBV7-9 and TRBJ2-7; a possible D gene is TRBD1 (6 bases). This CDR3 has 13 residues. The germline gives CDR1 SEHNR, CDR2 FQNEAQ (reference sequence). Trimming shortened V by 0 bases and J by 6 bases, and 9 bases separated the two germline ends. CDR3 DNA: TGTGCCAGCAGCTTAGCGGGGGCAGGCGAGCAGTACTTC. Its translation: CASSLAGAGEQYF.

V and J are TRBV7-9 and TRBJ2-1; tentatively, D is TRBD2 (5 bases). Germline-derived CDR1 and CDR2 are SEHNR and FQNEAQ (reference sequence). Trimming stripped 7 bases from V and 9 bases from J, with 16 bases between. The CDR3 is made up of 13 amino acids. For the CDR3, the DNA is TGTGCCAGCAACGACGGCTTACGGGGTGAGCAGTTCTTC. Residues: CASNDGLRGEQFF. Variable domain in full (rest from reference TRBV7-9 and TRBJ2-1): DTGVSQNPRHKITKRGQNVTFRCDPISEHNRLYWYRQTLGQGPEFLTYFQNEAQLEKSRLLSDRFSAERPKGSFSTLEIQRTEQGDSAMYLCASNDGLRGEQFFGPGTRLTVL.

This chain links TRBV6-6 with TRBJ2-7; the D call may be TRBD1 or TRBD2 (5 bases each). Germline CDR1 reads MNHNY; CDR2 reads SVGAGI (reference sequence). There are 14 residues in the CDR3. Between the trimmed V and J ends, which lost 11 bases and 1 base, there was a span of 18 bases. The CDR3 spells CAGKPGPLSYEQYF. Here the CDR3 DNA reads TGTGCCGGCAAGCCGGGACCGCTTTCCTACGAGCAGTACTTC.

The V gene is TRBV30, the J gene TRBJ1-5; D might be TRBD1 (6 bases). Germline-derived CDR1 and CDR2 are GTSNPN and SVGIG (reference sequence). Trimming stripped 0 bases from V and 7 bases from J, with 19 bases between. The CDR3 runs 16 residues. CDR3 protein: CAWSVGSWGLEQPQHF. The CDR3 DNA reads TGTGCCTGGAGTGTAGGCTCTTGGGGGCTGGAACAGCCCCAGCATTTT.

The chain is built from TRBV29-1 and TRBJ2-7; tentative D call: TRBD2 (5 bases). The CDR3 extends over 11 amino acids. The germline V and J ends were trimmed by 5 bases and 6 bases, with 11 bases remaining between them. Germline CDR1 reads SQVTM; CDR2 reads ANQGSEA. CDR3 protein: CSVINGGEQYF. The CDR3, as DNA: TGCAGCGTTATAAACGGAGGCGAGCAGTACTTC.

J is TRBJ2-7 and V is TRBV12-3 or TRBV12-4; TRBD1 is a possible D gene (5 bases). V lost 6 bases to trimming and J lost 3 bases, with 12 bases between them. The CDR3 runs to 13 residues. DNA for the CDR3: TGTGCCAGCAGGCTGAACCAGGGCTACGAGCAGTACTTC. Amino acid sequence: CASRLNQGYEQYF.

The gene calls are TRBV18 and TRBJ2-5; D perhaps matches TRBD1 (5 bases). CDR1 and CDR2 from the germline V gene are KGHSH and LQKENI. This CDR3 region has 15 residues. The V and J ends lost 0 bases and 2 bases respectively, with 10 bases between them. The CDR3 region has the DNA TGTGCCAGCTCACCACCGCCAGGACAACAAGAGACCCAGTACTTC. This sequence encodes CASSPPPGQQETQYF.

The chain combines TRBV11-2 with TRBJ2-7, with D possibly being TRBD2 (7 bases). Germline CDR1 reads SGHAT; CDR2 reads FQNNGV. Trimming left V 6 bases short and J 10 bases short, with 25 bases between. The length of the CDR3 is 15 residues. CDR3 amino acids: CASRSSAGGLFLQYF. In DNA, the CDR3 is TGTGCCAGCAGGTCATCCGCCGGGGGGCTCTTTCTTCAGTACTTC.

The CDR3 coding sequence is TGTGCAAGTCGCTTAGCACCGGACAGGAATAATGAGCAGTTCTTC. The encoded protein is CASRLAPDRNNEQFF. This rearrangement joins TRBV12-2 to TRBJ2-1; the D call TRBD1 from the table was never checked on the DNA. TRBV12-2 is given as a pseudogene. The CDR3 has 15 residues.

The CDR3 DNA sequence: TGTGCCAGCAGTGATAGCTGGGACTACACTGAAGCTTTCTTT. As protein: CASSDSWDYTEAFF. The rearrangement uses TRBV2 and TRBJ1-1, with D maybe TRBD1 (5 bases). Germline V gene sequence: CDR1 SNHLY, CDR2 FYNNEI. The CDR3 length is 14 residues. V lost 3 bases to trimming and J lost 3 bases, with 11 bases between them.

This chain joins TRBV5-1 and TRBJ2-2; TRBD2 is a possible D gene (6 bases). The CDR3 contains 15 residues. CDR1 and CDR2 (germline): SGHRS, YFSETQ. V lost 0 bases, J lost 5 bases, and 11 bases lay in between. The CDR3 region is CASSLEAGLTGELFF. CDR3 bases: TGCGCCAGCAGCTTGGAGGCGGGGCTAACCGGGGAGCTGTTTTTT.

This chain joins TRBV7-8 and TRBJ2-1; TRBD2 matches 11 bases. CDR1 and CDR2 from the germline V gene are SGHVS and FQNEAQ. The CDR3 extends over 16 amino acids. The V gene end was trimmed by 4 bases and the J gene end by 7 bases; junction bases not matched to a gene: 9. The CDR3 DNA reads TGTGCCAGCAGCTCCCCCATAGCGGGGGGGGCAAATGAGCAGTTCTTC. Translating gives CASSSPIAGGANEQFF.

For this clone: The same CDR3 arises from other DNA sequences in this sample as well. The chain uses TRBV6-2 or TRBV6-3 and TRBJ1-5; no definite D call. Trimming took 5 bases from V and 0 from J, leaving 17 bases between them. Looked up from germline, CDR1 is MNHEY and CDR2 is SVGEGT. The CDR3 is made up of 17 amino acids. For the CDR3, the DNA is TGTGCCAGCAGTCCACCGACGTCCAGTTATAGCAATCAGCCCCAGCATTTT. This gives the protein CASSPPTSSYSNQPQHF.

J is TRBJ2-6 and V is TRBV28, with D uncertain. The V and J ends lost 3 bases and 0 bases respectively, with 3 bases between them. The CDR3 sequence is 14 residues long. The germline CDR1 and CDR2 sequences are MDHEN and SYDVKM. The CDR3 DNA follows: TGTGCCAGCAGTTTGACCTCTGGGGCCAACGTCCTGACTTTC. Translating gives CASSLTSGANVLTF.

The V call is TRBV9, the J call TRBJ1-5; no reliable D call. V lost 0 bases and J lost 2, with 6 bases in between. CDR3 size: 14 residues. Germline assignment: CDR1 SGDLS and CDR2 YYNGEE. The CDR3 DNA reads as TGTGCCAGCAGCGTAGATGGCGGCAATCAGCCCCAGCATTTT. Residues: CASSVDGGNQPQHF.

This chain links TRBV5-1 with TRBJ2-5; the match to TRBD1 covers 10 bases. The germline V gene has CDR1 SGHRS and CDR2 YFSETQ. The CDR3 has 15 amino acids. Germline trimming cut 7 bases from V and 1 base from J; bases unmatched to any gene: 7. The CDR3 DNA reads as TGCGCCAGCGCCGGGACAGGGGTCCTCCAAGAGACCCAGTACTTC. The encoded protein is CASAGTGVLQETQYF.

The chain couples TRBV10-2 to TRBJ2-7; TRBD2 might be the D (6 bases). CDR1 WSHSY and CDR2 SAAADI come from the germline V gene. V was shortened by 8 bases and J by 2 bases, with 13 bases between the two germline ends. The CDR3 is made up of 13 amino acids. The chain's CDR3 is CASWGEHTYEQYF. DNA of the CDR3: TGCGCCAGCTGGGGGGAACACACCTACGAGCAGTACTTC.

This rearrangement joins TRBV19 to TRBJ2-7, with 9 nucleotides matching TRBD1. V was pared by 6 bases and J by 3 bases, with 6 bases of the junction left unmatched. CDR1 is LNHDA, CDR2 SQIVND, per germline (reference sequence). The CDR3 totals 14 residues. The DNA for the CDR3 is TGTGCCAGTAGCCGGTCGACAGGGGGCTACGAGCAGTACTTC. It yields the protein CASSRSTGGYEQYF.

The V call is TRBV6-5, the J call TRBJ2-2, with 7 bases lining up with TRBD1. This CDR3 region has 14 residues. V was clipped by 8 bases and J by 4 bases; unmatched bases: 7. Germline V gene sequence: CDR1 MNHEY, CDR2 SVGAGI. DNA of the CDR3: TGTGCCAGCGTAAGGACAGGATTCACCGGGGAGCTGTTTTTT. Its protein is CASVRTGFTGELFF.

About this clone: Other DNA sequences of this sample code for an identical CDR3. The rearrangement uses TRBV7-3 and TRBJ2-1; 13 bases map to TRBD2. With 6 bases clipped from V and 7 bases from J, the junction kept 9 bases outside the gene matches. CDR1 and CDR2 from the germline V gene are SGHTA and FQGTGA. This CDR3 spans 16 amino acids. The CDR3 region has the DNA TGTGCCAGCAGTCCTAGAGGACTAGCGGGAGAGAATGAGCAGTTCTTC. Amino acids: CASSPRGLAGENEQFF.

This chain uses TRBV11-2 with TRBJ2-7; the match to TRBD1 covers 8 bases. Looked up from germline, CDR1 is SGHAT and CDR2 is FQNNGV. Losses at the gene ends were 5 bases for V and 4 bases for J; bases not matched to a gene: 10. The length of the CDR3 is 15 residues. The CDR3 DNA reads as TGTGCCAGCAGCCTCGGGGGACAGGAATATTACGAGCAGTACTTC. This sequence encodes CASSLGGQEYYEQYF.